The 32 T cell receptor beta chains in this list originate from one sample, sequenced in a study of cytomegalovirus exposure and HLA in healthy donors. The PCR was carried out with 60 Vbeta primers and 13 Jbeta primers. The repertoire was sequenced with immunoSEQ multiplex PCR; TCRdb's copy has only in-frame clones and lacks some. Among around 130,000 clones listed, 84% were seen once. The sample comprised PBMCs. These receptors were obtained from a woman between 18 and 30 years old in good health and CMV-seropositive.

This clone was recorded once. The chain links TRBV4-1 to TRBJ1-1; 9 nucleotides line up with TRBD1. With V trimmed by 0 bases and J by 7 bases, 6 bases remained unmatched. The CDR3 contains 15 residues. Germline V gene data show CDR1 as MGHRA and CDR2 as YSYEKL. CDR3 residues: CASSQDFGQGIEAFF. In nucleotides, the CDR3 is TGCGCCAGCAGCCAAGATTTCGGACAGGGGATTGAAGCTTTCTTT.

The genes are TRBV6-6 and TRBJ2-5; D possibly corresponds to TRBD2 (6 bases). Trimming removed 2 bases from V and 1 base from J, with 11 bases in between. The length of the CDR3 is 15 residues. Per the germline V gene, CDR1 is MNHNY and CDR2 is SVGAGI (reference sequence). This chain's CDR3 is CASSYLRDFQETQYF. For the CDR3, the DNA is TGTGCCAGCAGTTACCTCCGGGACTTCCAAGAGACCCAGTACTTC.

The gene calls are TRBV28 and TRBJ1-4; 10 nucleotides match TRBD1. V lost 5 bases and J lost 8; bases outside the gene matches: 5. This CDR3 spans 14 amino acids. CDR1 MDHEN and CDR2 SYDVKM come from the germline V gene. CDR3 bases: TGTGCCAGCAGTATGACGACAGGGGGCGAAAAACTGTTTTTT. Protein: CASSMTTGGEKLFF.

This chain connects TRBV13 to TRBJ2-3; no firm D call. Germline V gives CDR1 PRHDT, CDR2 FYEKMQ (reference sequence). The CDR3 is 15 residues long. Deletions cut 5 bases from V and 4 bases from J, with 16 bases between. CDR3: CASSPDTVGADTQYF. For the CDR3, the DNA is TGTGCCAGCAGCCCAGACACGGTCGGCGCAGATACGCAGTATTTT.

The J gene is TRBJ1-1, the V gene TRBV5-5; D unresolved. The V gene's germline CDR1 is SGHKS and CDR2 YYEKEE (reference sequence). V lost 5 bases and J lost 3, with 11 bases in between. CDR3 length equals 13 residues. The CDR3 here is CASRAGIYTEAFF. CDR3 sequence (DNA): TGTGCCAGCAGAGCCGGGATCTACACTGAAGCTTTCTTT.

The chain joins TRBV27 to TRBJ2-7, with D possibly matching TRBD1 (7 bases). V shed 2 bases and J shed 7 bases, with 12 bases lying between them. Germline CDR1 MNHEY, CDR2 SMNVEV (reference sequence). This CDR3 is 13 amino acids long. This CDR3 is CASSLRQGGEQYF. CDR3 DNA: TGTGCCAGCAGTTTACGACAGGGAGGTGAGCAGTACTTC.

The V and J genes are TRBV5-1 and TRBJ1-4; 11 bases are shared with TRBD1. Losses at the gene ends were 4 bases for V and 7 bases for J; bases not matched to a gene: 6. The CDR3 is 15 residues long. Germline-derived CDR1 and CDR2 are SGHRS and YFSETQ. Here the CDR3 reads CASSAPGQGGEKLFF. The CDR3 DNA is TGCGCCAGCAGCGCCCCGGGACAGGGGGGTGAAAAACTGTTTTTT.

The genes are TRBV6-5 and TRBJ2-1; 7 bases are shared with TRBD2. The CDR3 consists of 14 residues. Germline trimming cut 6 bases from V and 7 bases from J; bases unmatched to any gene: 9. Germline values: CDR1 MNHEY, CDR2 SVGAGI. CDR3: CASSPWEGPNEQFF. CDR3 nucleotides: TGTGCCAGCAGCCCCTGGGAGGGACCGAATGAGCAGTTCTTC.

The chain combines TRBV11-2 with TRBJ2-7; D might be TRBD2 (5 bases). Trimming removed 5 bases from V and 2 bases from J, with 10 bases in between. The CDR3 is made up of 13 amino acids. Germline V CDR1 and CDR2: SGHAT, FQNNGV. The chain's CDR3 is CASSPDGAYEQYF. The CDR3 DNA reads TGTGCCAGCAGCCCGGACGGGGCCTACGAGCAGTACTTC.

The J gene is TRBJ2-6, the V gene TRBV5-4; perhaps TRBD2 as D (6 bases). Germline CDR1 SGHNT, CDR2 YYREEE (reference sequence). The CDR3 runs to 18 residues. V was shortened by 5 bases and J by 1 base, with 19 bases between the two germline ends. CDR3 coding DNA: TGTGCCAGCAGTCCTCCGGGACTTCTCATATCTGGGGCCAACGTCCTGACTTTC. It is translated as CASSPPGLLISGANVLTF.

The DNA of the CDR3 is TGCGCCAGCAGCTTGGTAATTGGGGCGCAAGAGACCCAGTACTTC. Residues: CASSLVIGAQETQYF. V is TRBV5-1 and J is TRBJ2-5; a possible D gene is TRBD1 (5 bases). Germline values: CDR1 SGHRS, CDR2 YFSETQ. V was cut by 0 bases and J by 2 bases, with 11 bases left in between. CDR3 length: 15 residues.

Remarks on this clone: At one of its ends the junction is not consistent with the germline gene, which may arise from a read error. The chain joins TRBV7-7 to TRBJ2-7; possible D gene TRBD1, 6 bases. This CDR3 contains 13 residues. CDR1 is SSHAT, CDR2 FNYEAQ, per germline (reference sequence). This chain's CDR3 is CASSSGDPGEQYF. DNA for the CDR3: TGTGCTAGCAGCTCAGGGGACCCCGGCGAGCAGTACTTC.

In its sample, this clone was seen a few times. The V call is TRBV15, the J call TRBJ1-5; 8 bases are a match to TRBD1. The length of the CDR3 is 17 residues. V dropped 0 bases and J dropped 3; count of bases not matched to a gene: 7. Germline V gives CDR1 LNHNV, CDR2 YYDKDF (reference sequence). CDR3 sequence reads: CATSRDLGRGPNQPQHF. CDR3 coding DNA: TGTGCCACCAGCAGAGATCTAGGCAGGGGGCCCAATCAGCCCCAGCATTTT.

The chain is built from TRBV18 and TRBJ1-4, with D hard to call. V was pared by 1 base and J by 5 bases, with 8 bases between. The CDR3 extends over 14 amino acids. The germline V gene encodes CDR1 KGHSH and CDR2 LQKENI. DNA of the CDR3: TGTGCCAGCTCACCACGTGTTAAAAATGAAAAACTGTTTTTT. Its translation is CASSPRVKNEKLFF.

The chain has TRBV10-3 and TRBJ2-7; D is unclear. Germline CDR1 reads ENHRY; CDR2 reads SYGVKD. V was clipped by 8 bases and J by 0 bases, with 11 bases between them. This CDR3 region has 13 residues. The CDR3 spells CAIRQVISYEQYF. The CDR3 bases are TGTGCCATCCGGCAGGTCATCTCCTACGAGCAGTACTTC.

This clone was seen only a few times. This chain uses TRBV7-5 with TRBJ2-1; the D segment call TRBD2 is taken from the table without a DNA check. TRBV7-5 is termed a pseudogene. This CDR3 is built from 14 residues. CDR3 DNA: TGTGTCAGAAGCGCAATACCAGGGGAGGGTGAGCAGTTCTTC. This encodes CVRSAIPGEGEQFF.

The rearrangement uses TRBV6-1 and TRBJ1-5; tentatively, D is TRBD1 (6 bases). CDR1 and CDR2 (germline): MNHNS, SASEGT. CDR3 length equals 15 residues. V shed 3 bases and J shed 3 bases, with 12 bases lying between them. CDR3 amino acids: CASSESQGSNQPQHF. Written as DNA, the CDR3 is TGTGCCAGCAGTGAGTCACAGGGATCCAATCAGCCCCAGCATTTT.

The chain couples TRBV4-1 to TRBJ1-2; 8 bases are a match to TRBD1. Trimming took 1 base from V and 6 from J; bases not matched to a gene: 7. The CDR3 totals 15 residues. Germline V gives CDR1 MGHRA, CDR2 YSYEKL. DNA for the CDR3: TGCGCCAGCAGCCAAGCCCCCGACAGGGGTAATGGCTACACCTTC. This encodes CASSQAPDRGNGYTF.

The rearrangement uses TRBV4-1 and TRBJ2-7; D is perhaps TRBD1 (7 bases). Germline V CDR1 and CDR2: MGHRA, YSYEKL. The CDR3 runs 14 residues. Trimming removed 0 bases at V and 6 bases at J, with 12 bases between. This CDR3 is CASSQETGTSEQYF. The CDR3 coding sequence is TGCGCCAGCAGCCAAGAGACAGGGACTTCCGAGCAGTACTTC.

The rearrangement uses TRBV5-1 and TRBJ1-4, with 7 nucleotides matching TRBD1. The CDR3 contains 16 residues. V was pared by 0 bases and J by 5 bases, with 7 bases of the junction left unmatched. Germline CDR1 and CDR2: SGHRS and YFSETQ. The DNA for the CDR3 is TGCGCCAGCAGCTTGGCGGGAACAGGGGTCAATGAAAAACTGTTTTTT. It is translated as CASSLAGTGVNEKLFF. Combining the CDR3 with reference TRBV5-1 and TRBJ1-4 gives the whole variable domain KAGVTQTPRYLIKTRGQQVTLSCSPISGHRSVSWYQQTPGQGLQFLFEYFSETQRNKGNFPGRFSGRQFSNSRSEMNVSTLELGDSALYLCASSLAGTGVNEKLFFGSGTQLSVL.

The chain links TRBV5-4 to TRBJ1-2, with TRBD1 matching over 9 bases. Germline V gives CDR1 SGHNT, CDR2 YYREEE (reference sequence). J gave up 5 bases and V 5 bases, and 7 bases lay outside the gene matches. The CDR3 spans 14 residues. CDR3 in DNA: TGTGCCAGCAGTTCAGGACAGGGGTGGTATGGCTACACCTTC. Protein sequence: CASSSGQGWYGYTF.

The chain joins TRBV5-1 to TRBJ1-2, with D possibly matching TRBD1 (6 bases). The germline V gene encodes CDR1 SGHRS and CDR2 YFSETQ. The CDR3 loop spans 13 amino acids. Trimming stripped 4 bases from V and 6 bases from J, with 13 bases between. The CDR3 here is CASSPRGTDGYTF. Written as DNA, the CDR3 is TGCGCCAGCAGCCCGAGGGGGACCGATGGCTACACCTTC.

The chain links TRBV6-1 to TRBJ1-1; 12 nucleotides line up with TRBD1. The V segment lost 4 bases and the J segment 0 bases; nucleotides outside the gene matches: 6. CDR3 length: 17 amino acids. From germline, CDR1 is MNHNS and CDR2 SASEGT. Here the CDR3 DNA reads TGTGCCAGCAGTGTCCGGGACAGGGGGCAAGTGAACACTGAAGCTTTCTTT. Translation: CASSVRDRGQVNTEAFF.

The chain links TRBV10-1 to TRBJ2-1; 7 positions match TRBD2. Germline values: CDR1 WNHNN, CDR2 SYGVQD (reference sequence). V lost 4 bases, J lost 2 bases, and 14 bases stayed unmatched. The CDR3 sequence is 18 residues long. The CDR3 is CASSGVLARGGPYNEQFF. CDR3 nucleotides: TGCGCCAGCAGTGGGGTGTTAGCTCGCGGGGGTCCCTACAATGAGCAGTTCTTC.

The rearrangement uses TRBV19 and TRBJ1-5, with a weak D call TRBD1 (6 bases). V shed 8 bases and J shed 0 bases, with 14 bases lying between them. CDR1 and CDR2 (germline): LNHDA, SQIVND (reference sequence). The CDR3 runs 15 residues. The CDR3 spells CASGGELYSNQPQHF. DNA of the CDR3: TGTGCCAGTGGGGGCGAACTATATAGCAATCAGCCCCAGCATTTT. The variable domain in full, with the rest retrieved from reference TRBV19 and TRBJ1-5, is DGGITQSPKYLFRKEGQNVTLSCEQNLNHDAMYWYRQDPGQGLRLIYYSQIVNDFQKGDIAEGYSVSREKKESFPLTVTSAQKNPTAFYLCASGGELYSNQPQHFGDGTRLSIL.

This rearrangement joins TRBV2 to TRBJ2-3; 11 nucleotides line up with TRBD2. The CDR3 loop spans 17 amino acids. The V gene end was trimmed by 3 bases and the J gene end by 2 bases; junction bases not matched to a gene: 7. The germline CDR1 and CDR2 sequences are SNHLY and FYNNEI. The CDR3 protein is CASSDGQLAGDTDTQYF. DNA of the CDR3: TGTGCCAGCAGTGATGGCCAACTAGCGGGGGACACAGATACGCAGTATTTT.

The rearrangement joins TRBV7-3 to TRBJ2-3; no clear D. The CDR3 runs to 12 residues. Between the trimmed V and J ends, which lost 4 bases and 5 bases, there was a span of 7 bases. Germline V gene lookup returns CDR1 SGHTA and CDR2 FQGTGA. The CDR3 sequence is CASSSPGDTQYF. The CDR3 region has the DNA TGTGCCAGCAGCTCCCCGGGAGATACGCAGTATTTT.

The chain is built from TRBV6-4 and TRBJ2-2; D remains unclear. Germline CDR1 reads MRHNA; CDR2 reads SNTAGT. The CDR3 sequence is 16 residues long. V was pared by 0 bases and J by 3 bases, with 11 bases between. CDR3 DNA sequence: TGTGCCAGCAGTGACTCGTCGGAGCCGGACACCGGGGAGCTGTTTTTT. This translates into CASSDSSEPDTGELFF.

The chain links TRBV4-1 to TRBJ2-3; possibly TRBD1 for D (5 bases). Germline CDR1 is MGHRA and CDR2 is YSYEKL. The CDR3 sequence is 13 residues long. V was shortened by 5 bases and J by 4 bases, with 10 bases between the two germline ends. The CDR3 loop reads CASSDSIADTQYF. The CDR3 coding sequence is TGCGCCAGCAGCGACAGCATCGCAGATACGCAGTATTTT.

The CDR3 here is CAISESGGLDTQYF. For the CDR3, the DNA is TGTGCCATCAGTGAGTCAGGAGGGCTAGATACGCAGTATTTT. The chain combines TRBV10-3 with TRBJ2-3, with D possibly being TRBD2 (6 bases). This CDR3 is built from 14 residues. Trimming shortened V by 0 bases and J by 5 bases, and 9 bases separated the two germline ends. Per germline, CDR1 ENHRY and CDR2 SYGVKD.

This clone occurred a few times. This chain joins TRBV10-3 and TRBJ2-1; perhaps TRBD2 as D (6 bases). The CDR3 covers 15 residues. Germline values: CDR1 ENHRY, CDR2 SYGVKD. V was pared by 4 bases and J by 4 bases, with 14 bases between. The CDR3 region has the DNA TGTGCCATCAGTGTTGGCGGGGACCTATACAATGAGCAGTTCTTC. It is translated as CAISVGGDLYNEQFF.

The rearrangement joins TRBV5-4 to TRBJ1-2; D is perhaps TRBD1 (5 bases). CDR3 length equals 15 residues. V lost 4 bases and J lost 1, with 14 bases in between. Germline CDR1 is SGHNT and CDR2 is YYREEE (reference sequence). CDR3 protein: CASSPRGDNNYGYTF. The CDR3 bases are TGTGCCAGCAGCCCCCGGGGGGATAATAACTATGGCTACACCTTC.